Detailed here is one TCR beta chain. This clonotype was found many times. Its antigen has not been determined. Base qualities are missing; no much larger clone stands one base away. The TCR beta CDR3 regions were amplified from the RNA transcripts. The TCR CDR3 was subjected to a first round of RT-PCR using the HTBI primer set and the Qiagen OneStep RT-PCR kit. The libraries were constructed in a second round of multiplex PCR and then size-selected and purified. Sequencing of the libraries was done on an Illumina HiSeq2000 using paired-end 100 bp reads. Per the source publication's procedure: Raw data were processed with SOAPnuke, discarding reads with adapters, uncalled bases, mean Phred below 15, or no exact constant-primer or identifier match. High-quality paired reads were merged with COPE v1.2.5, and unique nucleotide sequences were defined as clonotypes. MiTCR v1.1 was used to align clonotypes to the IMGT TRBV, TRBD and TRBJ reference segments. Only V-J combinations with frequency above 0.0001, covering about 99% of repertoires, were analysed. The TCS score was defined as F50 (clonal expansion) divided by E x V (chaos), with BLOSUM62-based TCRdist calculated between CDR3 peptides within each V-J. Welch's t-statistics and random forest reduced several hundred V-J features to 13, which were used in a naive Bayes classifier (R e1071). TCRdb reprocessing: public reads trimmed at Q25 with fastp, clones called with MiXCR, in-frame beta chains kept. Each CDR3 protein appears once, grouped with its most common genes and DNA. TCRdb assigned the V and J calls; the authors' analysis was not used. The sample table lists nearly 600,000 distinct CDR3 sequences, around 14% of them with a count of one. The top ten clonotypes cover roughly 6.2% of the sample.

Hyperthyroidism patients were newly diagnosed, with disease duration under 2 months, and aged 18 to 65 years. Patients with uncontrolled infections, other autoimmune diseases, pregnancy or lactation were excluded. Diagnoses relied on clinical symptoms, serum thyroxine and TRAb, thyroid ultrasound and orbital computed tomography. For progressor patients, blood was drawn at the first diagnosis of hyperthyroidism, before any ophthalmopathy symptoms had appeared. PBMCs were separated from 10 ml of fresh peripheral blood using Ficoll-Paque density gradient centrifugation. Patients classed as progressors first received a Graves' hyperthyroidism diagnosis and then went on to develop ophthalmopathy during follow-up. Total RNA was extracted with Trizol reagent, and quality was checked on an Agilent 2100 Bioanalyzer. This entry is derived from a study of T cells in Graves' hyperthyroidism and ophthalmopathy (dated by TCRdb to 2018 to 2020). With respect to the entire study: Peripheral blood was collected at initial diagnosis, before any treatment. To identify distinguishing TCR V-J signatures, a discovery cohort of some 99 patients was used, comprising 43 with Graves' ophthalmopathy and 55 to 65 with stable Graves' hyperthyroidism. Whether ophthalmopathy could be predicted prospectively was tested in an independent validation cohort made up of under 20 hyperthyroidism patients plus 17 patients who later progressed to ophthalmopathy. The roughly 94 discovery patients were randomly divided into training and test sets at a 7:3 ratio. The study also compared thyroid tissue and blood T-cell repertoires from five or six Graves' hyperthyroidism patients. After blood sampling, hyperthyroidism patients were treated with methimazole at a starting dose of 30 mg daily, and ophthalmopathy patients were treated with high-dose intravenous methylprednisolone. The paper reports TCR Vbeta CDR3 sequencing of approximately 140 peripheral blood samples: around 45 ophthalmopathy, fewer than 80 hyperthyroidism and 17 progressor patients.

Taken from the germline V gene, the CDR1 and CDR2 loops are MGHRA and YSYEKL. The CDR3 has 16 amino acids, counting the end cysteine and phenylalanine. Here the CDR3 DNA is all that survives: 48 bases in frame from base 1. From V the trimming removes 1 base and from J it removes 2 bases, while the gene matches leave 2 bases of the junction unaccounted for. What the study reported, not specific to this receptor: In validation, the model predicted progression to ophthalmopathy with roughly 66% sensitivity and less than 80% specificity, a median of around 6.6 months before onset. Sample size was not statistically predetermined, and blinding of investigators to group allocation was not performed. A 13 V-J signature model separated ophthalmopathy from stable hyperthyroidism, with around 90% sensitivity and around 84% specificity in cross-validation and 80%/75% in testing. Most expanded thyroid clonotypes (frequency above 0.001) were also found in blood, which suggests that blood repertoires may mirror thyroid immune responses.

The sequence came from a woman younger than 45 with Graves' hyperthyroidism that later progressed to Graves' ophthalmopathy. The sequence is built from TRBV4-1 and TRBJ2-1; 10 bases in the middle match TRBD2. The specimen sequenced was blood. The DNA sequence follows: TGCGCCAGCAGCCAAGGGACTAGCGGAGCCTACAATGAGCAGTTCTTC. Its translation reads: CASSQGTSGAYNEQFF.